This entry lists 32 T cell receptor beta chains sequenced from one sample in a study of regulatory T cells in long-lasting Graves disease. For TCR beta, libraries came from iRepertoire HTBI primers and Arm-PCR of CDR3 regions. Via MiXCR, TCRdb re-called the multiplex PCR reads, giving one row per CDR3 protein. This repertoire shows 400,000 to 500,000 distinct CDR3 sequences, around 23% found once; its top ten account for about 13%. Time point indicated: persistent/refractory GD, antithyroid drugs over 5 years with positive TRAb. From PBMCs, RNA was extracted and then used to make the TCR library. Sample: peripheral blood mononuclear cells (PBMCs), taken when the disease was refractory, from a patient treated with antithyroid drugs. The receptors were gathered from a female donor with Graves disease.

This sequence joins TRBV7-9 and TRBJ2-5; 8 positions match TRBD1. V was pared by 6 bases and J by 1 base, with 7 bases of the junction left unmatched. CDR3 length equals 15 residues. Germline CDR1 SEHNR, CDR2 FQNEAQ (reference sequence). The DNA of the CDR3 is TGTGCCAGCAGTATAGGGGACAGGACCCAAGAGACCCAGTACTTC. Amino acid sequence: CASSIGDRTQETQYF.

This clonotype was counted at least ten times. The chain has TRBV20-1 and TRBJ2-7; 7 nucleotides agree with TRBD1. The germline V gene has CDR1 DFQATT and CDR2 SNEGSKA (reference sequence). CDR3 size: 13 residues. J was trimmed by 4 bases and V by 6 bases; bases with no gene match: 9. CDR3 region: CSAHAGTEYEQYF. CDR3 sequence (DNA): TGCAGTGCCCATGCCGGGACAGAGTACGAGCAGTACTTC.

This clonotype came up many times. The V call is TRBV7-3, the J call TRBJ2-3; 10 positions match TRBD2. J was trimmed by 5 bases and V by 5 bases; bases with no gene match: 7. Looked up from germline, CDR1 is SGHTA and CDR2 is FQGTGA. The length of the CDR3 is 15 residues. The CDR3, as DNA: TGTGCCAGCAGCCAGCTAGCGGGAGACGTAGATACGCAGTATTTT. Protein product: CASSQLAGDVDTQYF.

This clonotype has a count of ten or more. The chain links TRBV2 to TRBJ1-5, with TRBD1 as a possible D gene (6 bases). Trimming cost V 8 bases and J 0 bases, with 8 bases left between them. The CDR3 runs 13 residues. Germline CDR1 reads SNHLY; CDR2 reads FYNNEI. In nucleotides, the CDR3 is TGTGCCAGCGAACAGGGTAGCAATCAGCCCCAGCATTTT. Its translation is CASEQGSNQPQHF.

Many counts were recorded for this clonotype. The chain joins TRBV2 to TRBJ1-5, with 7 bases aligning to TRBD1. V lost 8 bases, J lost 5 bases, and 6 bases stayed unmatched. The CDR3 runs to 13 residues. Germline V gene lookup returns CDR1 SNHLY and CDR2 FYNNEI. The chain's CDR3 is CASADRDYQPQHF. CDR3 sequence (DNA): TGTGCCAGCGCCGACAGGGACTATCAGCCCCAGCATTTT.

The V gene is TRBV19, the J gene TRBJ2-2, with D unclear. The CDR3 extends over 14 amino acids. Trimming took 4 bases from V and 4 from J, leaving 10 bases between them. Germline assignment: CDR1 LNHDA and CDR2 SQIVND (reference sequence). CDR3 DNA: TGTGCCAGTAGTAGGATACTGGGCACCGGGGAGCTGTTTTTT. As protein: CASSRILGTGELFF.

Many counts were recorded for this clonotype. This chain links TRBV20-1 with TRBJ1-1; D not certain. Trimming shortened V by 7 bases and J by 2 bases, and 11 bases separated the two germline ends. Germline V CDR1 and CDR2: DFQATT, SNEGSKA (reference sequence). The CDR3 is 12 amino acids. Here the CDR3 DNA reads TGCAGTGTGCTCGGGGTAAACACTGAAGCTTTCTTT. Its translation is CSVLGVNTEAFF.

In its sample, this clonotype was seen many times. This chain links TRBV27 with TRBJ2-5; 11 bases align to TRBD2. V was pared by 8 bases and J by 4 bases, with 6 bases of the junction left unmatched. Germline CDR1 is MNHEY and CDR2 is SMNVEV (reference sequence). The CDR3 loop spans 14 amino acids. This chain's CDR3 is CASGTSGLGETQYF. CDR3 nucleotides: TGTGCCAGCGGGACTAGCGGACTAGGAGAGACCCAGTACTTC.

This clonotype was recorded many times. CDR3 sequence: CASSFLLAERGYEQYF. The CDR3 nucleotides are TGTGCCAGCAGTTTCCTATTAGCGGAGAGGGGCTACGAGCAGTACTTC. The chain links TRBV6-2 or TRBV6-3 to TRBJ2-7, with D possibly matching TRBD2 (6 bases). The germline V gene has CDR1 MNHEY and CDR2 SVGEGT. V lost 4 bases to trimming and J lost 3 bases, with 19 bases between them. The CDR3 sequence is 16 residues long.

About this clonotype: One junction end disagrees with the germline gene, perhaps due to a read error. The genes are TRBV12-3 or TRBV12-4 and TRBJ2-2; the match to TRBD2 covers 10 bases. The CDR3 has 15 amino acids. The CDR3 DNA is TGTGTCAGCAGACTAGCGGGTTCGAACACCCGGGAGCTGTTTTTT. Amino acid sequence: CVSRLAGSNTRELFF.

This sequence joins TRBV4-1 and TRBJ2-7; D is unresolved. Germline assignment: CDR1 MGHRA and CDR2 YSYEKL. The CDR3 contains 13 residues. Trimming left V 4 bases short and J 2 bases short, with 9 bases between. CDR3 in amino acids: CASSPRPPYEQYF. CDR3 in DNA: TGCGCCAGCAGCCCCAGACCCCCCTACGAGCAGTACTTC.

This sequence joins TRBV5-8 and TRBJ1-2, with D unclear. Per germline, CDR1 SGHTS and CDR2 YDEGEE. The CDR3 is made up of 12 amino acids. V was shortened by 3 bases and J by 4 bases, with 7 bases between the two germline ends. Here the CDR3 DNA reads TGTGCCAGCAGCTCAACTTTCTATGGCTACACCTTC. Its protein is CASSSTFYGYTF.

This clonotype was counted at least ten times. The chain is built from TRBV5-1 and TRBJ2-2, with 7 bases aligning to TRBD2. Trimming removed 5 bases from V and 0 bases from J; junction bases left unmatched: 7. The CDR3 sequence is 16 residues long. CDR1 and CDR2 (germline): SGHRS, YFSETQ. This chain's CDR3 is CASRQSSGTNTGELFF. In DNA form, the CDR3 reads TGCGCCAGCAGGCAATCTAGCGGAACGAACACCGGGGAGCTGTTTTTT.

At least ten counts were recorded for this clonotype. The CDR3 sequence: CASSGGAEYEQYF. The DNA for the CDR3 is TGTGCCAGCAGCGGCGGGGCCGAGTACGAGCAGTACTTC. This sequence joins TRBV12-3 or TRBV12-4 and TRBJ2-7, with TRBD2 as a possible D gene (6 bases). The length of the CDR3 is 13 residues. The germline V and J ends were trimmed by 6 bases and 4 bases, with 13 bases remaining between them.

This clonotype was recorded many times. J is TRBJ2-7 and V is TRBV6-1; D gene ambiguous. Trimming removed 5 bases from V and 3 bases from J, with 11 bases in between. The CDR3 runs 13 residues. Germline V lookup: CDR1 MNHNS, CDR2 SASEGT. CDR3 in DNA: TGTGCCAGCAGTAACCCCTCGTTCTACGAGCAGTACTTC. Residues: CASSNPSFYEQYF.

This clonotype was found many times. The rearrangement uses TRBV19 and TRBJ1-2; 7 bases align to TRBD1. J gave up 0 bases and V 5 bases, and 6 bases lay outside the gene matches. This CDR3 region has 15 residues. Per the germline V gene, CDR1 is LNHDA and CDR2 is SQIVND (reference sequence). The CDR3 loop reads CASSLTGQPNYGYTF. The CDR3 DNA reads TGTGCCAGTAGTCTCACGGGACAGCCTAACTATGGCTACACCTTC.

This clonotype has at least ten counts. The J gene is TRBJ2-1, the V gene TRBV28; maybe TRBD2 (5 bases). V was clipped by 4 bases and J by 7 bases, with 14 bases between them. CDR1 and CDR2 (germline): MDHEN, SYDVKM. The CDR3 length is 14 residues. This CDR3 reads CASSWKSRGNEQFF. CDR3 bases: TGTGCCAGCAGTTGGAAGAGCCGAGGGAATGAGCAGTTCTTC. Complete variable domain (other parts from reference TRBV28 and TRBJ2-1): DVKVTQSSRYLVKRTGEKVFLECVQDMDHENMFWYRQDPGLGLRLIYFSYDVKMKEKGDIPEGYSVSREKKERFSLILESASTNQTSMYLCASSWKSRGNEQFFGPGTRLTVL.

This clonotype has at least ten counts. This chain connects TRBV7-8 to TRBJ2-7, with D possibly TRBD1 on 6 matching bases. In germline, CDR1 is SGHVS, CDR2 FQNEAQ. This CDR3 comprises 15 residues. Between the trimmed V and J ends, which lost 1 base and 7 bases, there was a span of 17 bases. CDR3 nucleotide sequence: TGTGCCAGCAGCTTAGGTTCGCACAGGGTAAATGAGCAGTACTTC. This encodes CASSLGSHRVNEQYF.

CDR3 in amino acids: CAWSPNHSRGYTF. In nucleotides, the CDR3 is TGTGCCTGGAGCCCGAACCACAGCCGTGGCTACACCTTC. The chain couples TRBV30 to TRBJ1-2; D gene ambiguous. The CDR3 length is 13 residues. The V end lost 3 bases, the J end lost 7 bases, and 15 bases lay between the germline ends. Germline assignment: CDR1 GTSNPN and CDR2 SVGIG (reference sequence).

The V and J genes are TRBV7-3 and TRBJ2-1; D is perhaps TRBD2 (6 bases). The CDR3 is 15 residues long. Germline assignment: CDR1 SGHTA and CDR2 FQGTGA. V was trimmed by 1 base and J by 8 bases, leaving 15 bases between them. This chain's CDR3 is CASSLNPAGGDEQFF. CDR3 nucleotide sequence: TGTGCCAGCAGCTTAAATCCGGCAGGAGGGGATGAGCAGTTCTTC.

This clonotype was seen many times. The CDR3 DNA sequence: TGTGCCAGCAGCTTAGATTGGGGCGTGAGGTACCAAGAGACCCAGTACTTC. This translates into CASSLDWGVRYQETQYF. The V call is TRBV7-2, the J call TRBJ2-5; TRBD1 is a possible D gene (5 bases). Germline V gene data show CDR1 as SGHTA and CDR2 as FQGNSA. Deletions cut 1 base from V and 0 bases from J, with 15 bases between. CDR3 length: 17 amino acids.

Points on this clonotype: A much larger clone differs from this one at a single base, so this may be a read error. The rearrangement joins TRBV27 to TRBJ1-4; possibly TRBD1 for D (5 bases). This CDR3 contains 13 residues. The germline CDR1 and CDR2 sequences are MNHEY and SMNVEV (reference sequence). The CDR3 protein is CAGSLSRGEKLFF. The CDR3 DNA reads as TGTGCCGGCAGTTTATCGAGGGGTGAAAAACTGTTTTTT.

This sequence joins TRBV29-1 and TRBJ2-5; 7 nucleotides match TRBD1. Losses at the gene ends were 0 bases for V and 1 base for J; bases not matched to a gene: 5. CDR3 length: 15 amino acids. CDR1 is SQVTM, CDR2 ANQGSEA, per germline. CDR3 coding DNA: TGCAGCGTTGAAGATCCCAGGGGGTCCCAAGAGACCCAGTACTTC. Its protein is CSVEDPRGSQETQYF.

This clonotype appeared a single time. At one end the junction does not follow the germline gene, possibly because of a read error. V and J are TRBV6-5 and TRBJ2-6, with TRBD1 as a possible D gene (5 bases). The CDR3 is 16 residues long. The V gene's germline CDR1 is MNHEY and CDR2 SVGAGI. The CDR3 sequence is CASSYARISGADVLTF. CDR3 bases: TGTGCCAGCAGTTACGCCAGGATCTCTGGGGCCGACGTCCTGACTTTC.

This clonotype was seen repeatedly, ten times or more. The chain recombines TRBV29-1 with TRBJ2-2; tentatively, D is TRBD1 (5 bases). The CDR3 has 14 amino acids. Germline values: CDR1 SQVTM, CDR2 ANQGSEA. With 3 bases removed from V and 0 bases from J, the gap between germline ends came to 8 bases. CDR3 sequence reads: CSVDRQSNTGELFF. As DNA, the CDR3 is TGCAGCGTTGATCGACAGTCGAACACCGGGGAGCTGTTTTTT.

This clonotype appeared many times. The chain uses TRBV28 and TRBJ2-5, with 7 bases that match TRBD2. Germline V gene lookup returns CDR1 MDHEN and CDR2 SYDVKM. The CDR3 spans 14 residues. V lost 8 bases and J lost 5; bases outside the gene matches: 11. This chain's CDR3 is CASGLGWGGETQYF. In nucleotides, the CDR3 is TGTGCCAGCGGACTCGGATGGGGGGGTGAGACCCAGTACTTC.

Here the CDR3 DNA reads TGCAGCGTTGGACAGACCGGGGAGCTGTTTTTT. It codes for CSVGQTGELFF. The V call is TRBV29-1, the J call TRBJ2-2; a possible D gene is TRBD1 (5 bases). Per germline, CDR1 SQVTM and CDR2 ANQGSEA. CDR3 length equals 11 residues. The V end was cut by 4 bases, the J end by 5 bases, with 5 bases between.

This clonotype is a singleton in its sample. V and J are TRBV4-1 and TRBJ2-4; TRBD2 might be the D (5 bases). The germline V and J ends were trimmed by 0 bases and 0 bases, with 12 bases remaining between them. The germline gives CDR1 MGHRA, CDR2 YSYEKL. This CDR3 comprises 17 residues. DNA for the CDR3: TGCGCCAGCAGCCAAGAACTAAGCGGAGTAGCCAAAAACATTCAGTACTTC. Its translation is CASSQELSGVAKNIQYF.

A few counts support this clonotype. This chain links TRBV5-5 with TRBJ2-6; D unresolved. Germline CDR1 reads SGHKS; CDR2 reads YYEKEE (reference sequence). This CDR3 contains 17 residues. The V end was cut by 3 bases, the J end by 0 bases, with 13 bases between. CDR3 bases: TGTGCCAGCAGCTCCGGAATACGGAACTCTGGGGCCAACGTCCTGACTTTC. This encodes CASSSGIRNSGANVLTF.

This clonotype was observed many times. The chain is built from TRBV7-9 and TRBJ2-7, with D possibly TRBD1 on 6 matching bases. CDR3 length: 15 amino acids. V dropped 1 base and J dropped 2 bases, with 12 bases sitting between them. Germline values: CDR1 SEHNR, CDR2 FQNEAQ (reference sequence). CDR3 DNA sequence: TGTGCCAGCAGCTTAGGCCCGGGACAAGCCTACGAGCAGTACTTC. It yields the protein CASSLGPGQAYEQYF.

This rearrangement joins TRBV6-1 to TRBJ2-2, with TRBD2 identical over 11 bases. The CDR3 is 17 residues long. Germline CDR1 MNHNS, CDR2 SASEGT. J was trimmed by 8 bases and V by 5 bases; bases with no gene match: 13. CDR3 coding DNA: TGTGCCAGCAGTCAAGAAACTAGCGGGAGTCCTCCGGGGGAGCTGTTTTTT. Encoded protein: CASSQETSGSPPGELFF.

In this sample, this clonotype turned up many times. This chain uses TRBV6-1 with TRBJ2-7; 9 nucleotides line up with TRBD2. The CDR3 is 14 amino acids. From germline, CDR1 is MNHNS and CDR2 SASEGT. The junction had 8 bases not matched to a gene; V was cut back by 6 bases and J by 5 bases. For the CDR3, the DNA is TGTGCCAGCAGAGCGGGAGGTAAACCTAACGAGCAGTACTTC. This gives the protein CASRAGGKPNEQYF.